The 9 T cell receptor beta chains below were found in one sample sequenced in a study of CD8 T cells in Susac syndrome. RNA, at roughly 0.45 to 1 ug, was reverse transcribed with random hexamers. TCRdb redid the calling of the immunoSEQ multiplex PCR reads with MiXCR, one entry per CDR3 protein. This sample has roughly 160,000 distinct CDR3 sequences, with roughly 95% found just once. Sequencing was carried out using CD4+ T cells from PBMCs. The receptor set was obtained from a human donor with Susac syndrome.

The chain joins TRBV6-5 to TRBJ1-1; D uncertain. The CDR3 consists of 15 residues. The V end was cut by 0 bases, the J end by 3 bases, with 11 bases between. The germline V gene has CDR1 MNHEY and CDR2 SVGAGI. The CDR3 DNA is TGTGCCAGCAGTTACTCAGGGAGGCCGGACACTGAAGCTTTCTTT. It encodes CASSYSGRPDTEAFF.

This sequence joins TRBV18 and TRBJ1-6, with D possibly TRBD1 on 5 matching bases. The ends were cut back, 0 bases at V and 13 bases at J, with 10 bases in the middle. The CDR3 is made up of 13 amino acids. From germline, CDR1 is KGHSH and CDR2 LQKENI. The CDR3, as DNA: TGTGCCAGCTCACCACCCGTCGGGGCCCCCCTCCACTTT. Residues: CASSPPVGAPLHF.

This sequence joins TRBV11-2 and TRBJ2-7; a weak D match, TRBD2 (6 bases). CDR1 and CDR2 (germline): SGHAT, FQNNGV. The CDR3 totals 16 residues. Trimming shortened V by 0 bases and J by 3 bases, and 15 bases separated the two germline ends. The CDR3, as DNA: TGTGCCAGCAGCTTAGACGATCGGCTGGGAGGCTACGAGCAGTACGTC. Protein: CASSLDDRLGGYEQYV.

This rearrangement joins TRBV5-1 to TRBJ2-1, with D possibly TRBD1 on 5 matching bases. The germline V gene encodes CDR1 SGHRS and CDR2 YFSETQ. V lost 0 bases to trimming and J lost 9 bases, with 16 bases between them. This CDR3 contains 15 residues. The CDR3 region has the DNA TGCGCCAGCAGCTTGGGAAGGGGTCGCAATGGTGAGCAGTTCTTC. This translates into CASSLGRGRNGEQFF.

Turning to this clonotype: An end of the junction differs from the germline gene, which may be a read error. The chain employs TRBV7-7 and TRBJ2-5; D perhaps matches TRBD2 (6 bases). The length of the CDR3 is 14 residues. Germline V gene lookup returns CDR1 SSHAT and CDR2 FNYEAQ (reference sequence). The CDR3 DNA is TGTGCTAGCAGCCCTGGACTATTTCAAGAGACCCAGTACTTC. Translation: CASSPGLFQETQYF.

V usage is TRBV20-1 and J usage is TRBJ2-4; TRBD2 aligns across 9 bases. The germline V gene encodes CDR1 DFQATT and CDR2 SNEGSKA (reference sequence). The CDR3 totals 15 residues. The V and J ends lost 5 bases and 1 base, in that order; junction bases with no gene match: 6. CDR3 protein: CSAFSGSRAKNIQYF. The CDR3 DNA reads as TGCAGTGCTTTTAGCGGGAGTAGGGCCAAAAACATTCAGTACTTC.

This chain connects TRBV30 to TRBJ2-7; D is possibly TRBD1 or TRBD2 (5 bases each). Germline loops: CDR1 GTSNPN, CDR2 SVGIG (reference sequence). This CDR3 contains 13 residues. V shed 3 bases and J shed 7 bases, with 16 bases lying between them. Here the CDR3 reads CAWSLGTRREQYF. CDR3 DNA sequence: TGTGCCTGGAGCCTAGGGACGAGGCGAGAGCAGTACTTC.

CDR3 nucleotide sequence: TGTGCCAGCAGTCTATCTAGGGTGGAGTATGGCTACACCTTC. Translating gives CASSLSRVEYGYTF. The chain combines TRBV28 with TRBJ1-2; D call uncertain. The CDR3 totals 14 residues. The V and J ends lost 5 bases and 5 bases respectively, with 15 bases between them. Germline V CDR1 and CDR2: MDHEN, SYDVKM.

In this sample, this clonotype turned up a few times. The CDR3 reads CSVSGRSTDTQYF. In DNA, the CDR3 is TGCAGCGTCTCGGGACGGAGCACAGATACGCAGTATTTT. This chain links TRBV29-1 with TRBJ2-3; D is perhaps TRBD1 or TRBD2 (5 bases each). V was trimmed by 6 bases and J by 0 bases, leaving 10 bases between them. The germline V gene has CDR1 SQVTM and CDR2 ANQGSEA. The CDR3 has 13 amino acids.